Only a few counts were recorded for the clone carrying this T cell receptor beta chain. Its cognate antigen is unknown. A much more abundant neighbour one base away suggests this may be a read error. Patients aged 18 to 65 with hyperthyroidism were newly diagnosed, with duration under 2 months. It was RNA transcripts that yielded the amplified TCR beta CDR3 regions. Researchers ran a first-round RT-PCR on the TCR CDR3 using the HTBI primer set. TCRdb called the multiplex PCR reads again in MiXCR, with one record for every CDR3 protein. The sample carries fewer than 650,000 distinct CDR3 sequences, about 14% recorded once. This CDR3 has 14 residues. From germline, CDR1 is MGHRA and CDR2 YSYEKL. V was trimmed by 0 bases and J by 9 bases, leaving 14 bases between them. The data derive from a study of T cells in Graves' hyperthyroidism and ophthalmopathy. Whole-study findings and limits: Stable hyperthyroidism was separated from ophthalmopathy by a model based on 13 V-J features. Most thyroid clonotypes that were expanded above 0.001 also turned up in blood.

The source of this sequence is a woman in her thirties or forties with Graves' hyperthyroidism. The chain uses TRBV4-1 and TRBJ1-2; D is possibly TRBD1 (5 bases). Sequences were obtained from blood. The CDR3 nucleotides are TGCGCCAGCAGCCAAGAAGGGGACGGGGTTAGCTACACCTTC. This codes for CASSQEGDGVSYTF.